The entry that follows covers one T cell receptor (beta chain) sequence. Its recognized antigen is unknown. Base quality data are lacking; no much larger clone is found one base away. This sample was included in a study of control samples from healthy donors and cancer patients (dated by TCRdb to 2020 to 2022). V is pruned by 1 base and J by 5 bases, leaving 8 bases of the junction without a gene match. The germline V gene provides CDR1 SGHVS and CDR2 FNYEAQ. Counted from cysteine to valine, this CDR3 has 15 amino acids. Of the read, only the CDR3 DNA is kept; its 45 bases are in frame from base 1. The library was built by means of the immunoSEQ multiplex PCR assay. Imported from immuneACCESS, the table was reduced by TCRdb to in-frame sequences with V and J called. These copies leave out some clones; in studies compared against another copy, an unresolved V gene accounts for under half, and the cause of the remainder is not known. In all, the sample holds 120,000 or so clones, and 80% to 95% of those were seen once. In total, the top ten clones hold 2% to 2.5% of the sample.

This receptor was taken from a man between 18 and 35 years old in good health. The rearranged chain carries TRBV7-6 and TRBJ2-7; TRBD2 lines up with 7 middle nucleotides. Sequenced material: blood. The CDR3 protein is CASSLEGGSWNEQYV. The base sequence is TGTGCCAGCAGCTTAGAAGGCGGGAGCTGGAACGAGCAGTACGTC.